The next 26 T cell receptor delta chains were all read from a single sample in a study of γδ T cells in repeated Plasmodium falciparum infection. Gammadelta T cells were flow-sorted from PBMC into Vgamma9/Vdelta2+ and Vdelta2-negative populations for bulk analysis. TCRdb re-called clones from the multiplex PCR reads via CATT. The sample lists some 51,000 delta-chain clones; roughly 1.9% were seen once. The specimen sequenced was gamma-delta T cells from blood. The source of these receptors is a pool of human donors (malaria-infected and uninfected, not separated).

This clone appeared many times. The TCRdb protein comes from a much larger clone and disagrees with this DNA's translation at residue 14, likely due to a read error; the protein given here is derived from the DNA. The chain couples TRDV3 to TRDJ1; 7 nucleotides match TRDD3. The germline V gene encodes CDR1 TVYSNPD and CDR2 GDNSRS (reference sequence). The CDR3 spans 23 residues. V trimming: 2 bases; J trimming: 0 bases; junction bases outside the gene matches: 33. CDR3 nucleotides: TGTGCCTTTCCCGGGCCCCCTACTGGGGATAGTAGCTACCCTTTTTTGTACACCGATAAACTCATCTTT. Amino acid sequence: CAFPGPPTGDSSYPFLYTDKLIF.

As regards this clone: A far larger clone is a single base away, which makes a read error likely. Different DNA sequences within this sample yield the same CDR3. The J segment was not called; the V segment is TRDV2; the table's D call, TRDD3, was not checked against the DNA. This CDR3 is built from 17 residues. CDR1 and CDR2 (germline): GEAIGNYY, EKD. The CDR3 coding sequence is TGTGCCTGTGACACCGTGGGGGAGGCCCCGAGAACCGATAAACTTATCTTT. Translating gives CACDTVGEAPRTDKLIF.

This clone occurred a few times. This DNA's translation differs at residue 10 from TCRdb's protein, which comes from a much larger clone; a read error is likely, and the protein shown is translated from the DNA. Other DNA sequences in this sample translate to the same CDR3. The rearrangement joins TRDV3 to TRDJ1, with 10 bases aligning to TRDD3. No J gene is reported in TCRdb; it was inferred here by comparing the DNA with germline. V shed 2 bases, J shed 0 bases, and the junction held 33 bases outside the gene matches. This CDR3 spans 24 amino acids. The germline V gene encodes CDR1 TVYSNPD and CDR2 GDNSRS (reference sequence). The CDR3 DNA reads as TGTGCCTTTCGGGCCTACGCGACGTACCGGGGGATACGCAGGAGTAGGACTAACACCGATAAACTCATCTTT. Protein product: CAFRAYATYRGIRRSRTNTDKLIF. Drawing the rest from reference TRDV3 and TRDJ1, the complete variable domain is CDKVTQSSPDQTVASGSEVVLLCTYDTVYSNPDLFWYRIRPDYSFQFVFYGDNSRSEGADFTQGRFSVKHILTQKAFHLVISPVRTEDSATYYCAFRAYATYRGIRRSRTNTDKLIFGKGTRVTVEP.

At least ten counts were recorded for this clone. Translating this DNA gives a protein that differs at residue 6 from the TCRdb one, which belongs to a much larger clone; a read error is likely, and the protein shown is this translation. The rearrangement joins TRDV1 to TRDJ2; TRDD3 agrees at 10 bases. No J gene was available from TCRdb, and it was assigned here by a germline match of the DNA. V lost 3 bases and J lost 4; bases outside the gene matches: 17. The length of the CDR3 is 20 residues. The germline V gene encodes CDR1 TSWWSYY and CDR2 QGS. The CDR3 region is CALGEILTSTGGLRTAQLFF. Here the CDR3 DNA reads TGTGCTCTTGGGGAGATCTTAACCAGTACTGGGGGATTAAGGACAGCACAACTCTTCTTT.

A few counts support this clone. TCRdb records a much larger clone's protein for this DNA, with a difference at residue 7 that likely arises from a read error; the protein given is the translation of the DNA. The rearrangement uses TRDV3 and TRDJ1, with TRDD3 matching over 8 bases. The J gene was not available in TCRdb and was assigned here by matching the DNA to germline segments. This CDR3 has 18 residues. Trimming at V came to 3 bases and at J to 2 bases, leaving 20 bases not matched to a gene. Per germline, CDR1 TVYSNPD and CDR2 GDNSRS (reference sequence). The CDR3 bases are TGTGCCTTGGGACTAAACCGGGGGATATCGTGGAGGACCGATAAACTCATCTTT. Amino acids: CALGLNRGISWRTDKLIF.

In regard to this clone: One junction end does not reproduce the germline sequence, and a read error may be involved. V and J are TRDV1 and TRDJ1; possible D gene TRDD2, 8 bases. Since TCRdb gives no J gene, matching the DNA to germline was used here to assign it. The CDR3 runs 25 residues. Germline CDR1 TSWWSYY, CDR2 QGS. The CDR3 DNA reads as TGCTCTGGGGAACAACGGCGAAATCCGACTTCCTTCCTAAACTGGGGAGCTACGTACACCGATAAACTCATCTTT. Translating it yields CSGEQRRNPTSFLNWGATYTDKLIF.

This clone was observed at least ten times. This DNA translates differently at residue 10 from the TCRdb protein, which is that of a much larger clone; a read error is likely, and the protein shown is the DNA's own translation. The chain uses TRDV3 and TRDJ3; tentative D call: TRDD3 (6 bases). TCRdb leaves out the J gene; it was filled in here by matching the DNA to germline. Germline V gene lookup returns CDR1 TVYSNPD and CDR2 GDNSRS (reference sequence). The CDR3 is 17 amino acids. The CDR3 loop reads CAFRGKGSSRDTRQMFF. The DNA of the CDR3 is TGTGCCTTCCGGGGGAAAGGTAGCTCCCGGGACACCCGACAGATGTTTTTC. Using reference TRDV3 and TRDJ3 for the parts outside the CDR3, the full variable domain is CDKVTQSSPDQTVASGSEVVLLCTYDTVYSNPDLFWYRIRPDYSFQFVFYGDNSRSEGADFTQGRFSVKHILTQKAFHLVISPVRTEDSATYYCAFRGKGSSRDTRQMFFGTGIKLFVEP.

Worth noting for this clone: TCRdb lists the protein of a much larger clone for this DNA, which differs at residue 7, so this is likely a read error; the protein given here is translated from the DNA itself. The chain employs TRDV1 and TRDJ1, with D tentatively TRDD3 (5 bases). The J gene is not listed in TCRdb, so it was assigned here from a DNA match to germline. Trimming left V 1 base short and J 0 bases short, with 18 bases between. CDR3 length: 18 amino acids. Germline V gives CDR1 TSWWSYY, CDR2 QGS. The CDR3, as DNA: TGTGCTCTTGGGGAACGAGCCCGGTACTGGATGTACACCGATAAACTCATCTTT. Its protein product is CALGERARYWMYTDKLIF.

Comments on this clone: A far larger clone is only one base removed, so a read error is likely. At the DNA level, this CDR3 is encoded by other sequences in the same sample as well. No J gene was assigned, while the V gene was called as TRDV3; the tabulated D call, TRDD3, remains unverified against the DNA. CDR3 length: 21 amino acids. From germline, CDR1 is TVYSNPD and CDR2 GDNSRS (reference sequence). The CDR3 coding sequence is TGTGCCTTTGAGACTTGGCCTTCCGCCTATAGTGGGGGATACGTCTCCGATAAGCTCATCTTT. This codes for CAFETWPSAYSGGYVSDKLIF.

This clone has more than one count but fewer than ten. TCRdb has a much larger clone's protein, which differs at residue 12 from the translation of this DNA, likely because of a read error; what is shown is the protein translated from the DNA. The chain recombines TRDV2 with TRDJ1; 9 nucleotides agree with TRDD3. Here the J gene was assigned by germline matching of the DNA, as TCRdb has none. The CDR3 spans 16 residues. Germline V gives CDR1 GEAIGNYY, CDR2 EKD. V dropped 6 bases and J dropped 7; count of bases not matched to a gene: 17. CDR3 nucleotide sequence: TGTGCCTGTCTGGGGGATCCCCGGTCGGAAGGCGCTAAACTCATCTTT. Its protein product is CACLGDPRSEGAKLIF.

This clone appeared many times. This may be a read error, as it is one base from a much larger clone. This sample includes further DNA sequences coding for the same CDR3. This chain links TRDV2 with TRDJ4; TRDD3 agrees at 12 bases. The CDR3 contains 16 residues. The V gene's germline CDR1 is GEAIGNYY and CDR2 EKD. In DNA form, the CDR3 reads TGTGCCTGTGACACGGTCTGGGGGATACGTGACAGACCACTGATCTTT. Translated: CACDTVWGIRDRPLIF.

This clone was seen many times. The protein TCRdb gives is from a much larger clone and does not agree with this DNA's translation at residue 4, likely a read error; the protein shown here comes from the DNA. The chain carries TRDV2 and TRDJ1; 11 bases are a match to TRDD3. CDR1 GEAIGNYY and CDR2 EKD come from the germline V gene. CDR3 length: 19 amino acids. The CDR3 nucleotides read TGTGCCTGTGGCACCGTTTCTGGGGGATACTCCGGGTACACCGATAAACTCATCTTT. Translating it yields CACGTVSGGYSGYTDKLIF.

This clone was observed a handful of times. The amino acid sequence in TCRdb belongs to a much larger clone and departs from this DNA's translation at residue 11, likely a sequencing read error; the sequence shown is translated from the DNA. This chain links TRDV1 with TRDJ1; D is unclear. TCRdb lists no J gene, so it was determined here by aligning the DNA to germline. V was shortened by 2 bases and J by 0 bases, with 25 bases between the two germline ends. Germline V gene sequence: CDR1 TSWWSYY, CDR2 QGS. This CDR3 spans 20 amino acids. The CDR3 DNA sequence: TGTGCTCTTGGGGAAGGCTCCCTATTCGGCGCACCCTGGTACACCGATAAACTCATCTTT. Translated, it gives CALGEGSLFGAPWYTDKLIF.

This clone was seen a handful of times. It is likely a read error: a sequence one base away is far more abundant. In the same sample, other DNA sequences code for this CDR3. This chain connects TRDV1 to TRDJ2; D is tentatively TRDD2 or TRDD3 (6 bases each). The J gene, left out of TCRdb, was set here by checking the DNA against germline. The V gene's germline CDR1 is TSWWSYY and CDR2 QGS. The CDR3 has 21 residues. Between the trimmed V and J ends, which lost 4 bases and 3 bases, there was a span of 30 bases. DNA of the CDR3: TGTGCTCTTGGGGGACGACTCCTACTGTTTGGGGGGCCGAAGGTGACAGCACAACTCTTCTTT. The encoded protein is CALGGRLLLFGGPKVTAQLFF.

This clone was detected ten times or more. A far larger clone is one nucleotide away, so this likely arose from a read error. The sample has other DNA sequences that encode this CDR3 too. Here the V gene is TRDV2, but the J gene went uncalled; the table calls TRDD3, which could not be checked here. The CDR3 sequence is 18 residues long. Germline CDR1 GEAIGNYY, CDR2 EKD. This CDR3 reads CACDVLGDTRSGTDKLIF. In DNA, the CDR3 is TGTGCCTGTGACGTACTGGGGGATACGCGGTCAGGCACCGATAAGCTCATCTTT.

A word on this clone: The protein recorded in TCRdb matches a much larger clone and deviates from this DNA's translation at residue 3, suggesting a read error; the protein here is obtained by translating the DNA. The gene calls are TRDV1 and TRDJ1; tentatively, D is TRDD2 (7 bases). CDR1 is TSWWSYY and CDR2 is QGS in the germline V gene. The CDR3 length is 17 residues. In DNA, the CDR3 is TGTGCTCCTGGGGAACAAGTATTCCTACCTTCGGGGGATAAACTCATCTTT. It yields the protein CAPGEQVFLPSGDKLIF.

In the case of this clone: A far larger clone is one nucleotide away, so this likely arose from a read error. Other DNA sequences in this sample translate to the same CDR3. V usage is TRDV1 and J usage is TRDJ1, with 12 bases matching TRDD3. The germline V gene encodes CDR1 TSWWSYY and CDR2 QGS. With 0 bases clipped from V and 0 bases from J, the junction kept 23 bases outside the gene matches. CDR3 length equals 24 residues. The CDR3 is CALGELGLPPFYWGILEYTDKLIF. The DNA of the CDR3 is TGTGCTCTTGGGGAACTGGGCCTCCCTCCCTTTTACTGGGGGATACTCGAGTACACCGATAAACTCATCTTT.

This clone was seen more than once but under ten times. TCRdb lists the protein of a much larger clone for this DNA, which differs at residue 12, so this is likely a read error; the protein given here is translated from the DNA itself. The V gene is TRDV2, the J gene TRDJ1; D is perhaps TRDD3 (5 bases). TCRdb does not report a J gene; here it was assigned by matching the DNA to germline references. The germline V and J ends were trimmed by 0 bases and 0 bases, with 25 bases remaining between them. This CDR3 has 20 residues. CDR1 GEAIGNYY and CDR2 EKD come from the germline V gene. This CDR3 is CACDTLQVGTGSQYTDKLIF. CDR3 bases: TGTGCCTGTGACACCCTCCAGGTGGGTACTGGTAGTCAATACACCGATAAACTCATCTTT.

Concerning this clone: This likely came from a read error, as a far larger clone is one base away. Other DNA sequences within the sample encode an identical CDR3. The genes are TRAV29/DV5 and TRDJ1; no clear D gene. Because TCRdb records no J gene, it was assigned here through a match of the DNA to germline. Germline-derived CDR1 and CDR2 are NSMFDY and ISSIKDK. The CDR3 has 14 residues. CDR3 region: CAASASMYTDKLIF. The CDR3 nucleotides are TGTGCGGCAAGCGCGAGTATGTACACCGATAAACTCATCTTT. The full variable domain, rest sourced from reference TRAV29/DV5 and TRDJ1, is DQQVKQNSPSLSVQEGRISILNCDYTNSMFDYFLWYKKYPAEGPTFLISISSIKDKNEDGRFTVFLNKSAKHLSLHIVPSQPGDSAVYFCAASASMYTDKLIFGKGTRVTVEP.

This clone has a count of ten or more. With only one base between it and a far larger clone, this is likely a read error. Other DNA sequences in this sample translate to the same CDR3. This chain joins TRDV1 and TRDJ1; D possibly matches TRDD2 or TRDD3 (5 bases each). TCRdb offers no J gene call, so here the DNA was matched to germline to obtain one. The CDR3 totals 17 residues. Looked up from germline, CDR1 is TSWWSYY and CDR2 is QGS. The CDR3 protein is CALGEAFPPEYTDKLIF. The CDR3 DNA is TGTGCTCTCGGGGAAGCTTTTCCTCCCGAATACACCGATAAACTCATCTTT.

With respect to this clone: TCRdb's protein, taken from a much larger clone, differs from this DNA's translation at residue 14, likely owing to a read error; the protein displayed comes from the DNA. The gene calls are TRDV1 and TRDJ1; 10 bases agree with TRDD3. The J gene was missing in TCRdb and was found by matching the end of the DNA to germline. Per germline, CDR1 TSWWSYY and CDR2 QGS. Unmatched junction bases numbered 23, after V lost 5 bases and J lost 5 bases. The CDR3 is made up of 20 amino acids. The CDR3 coding sequence is TGTGCTCTTGGGAGAGGGAAGACCCCCTGGACTGGGGGATTCCGAGATAAACTCATCTTT. Translated, it gives CALGRGKTPWTGGFRDKLIF.

This clone was counted many times. A far more abundant clone sits one base away, making this likely a read error. Other DNA sequences in this specimen translate into the identical CDR3. In nucleotides, the CDR3 is TGTGCCTTCCCGCGGGGCCTTCCCCGGAACTGGGGGATAGTAGCGACCGATAAACTCATCTTT. This sequence encodes CAFPRGLPRNWGIVATDKLIF. This rearrangement joins TRDV3 to TRDJ1, with 11 bases aligning to TRDD3. V was pared by 3 bases and J by 2 bases, with 26 bases of the junction left unmatched. CDR3 length: 21 residues. Germline-derived CDR1 and CDR2 are TVYSNPD and GDNSRS (reference sequence).

This clone was observed a few times. For this DNA, TCRdb reports the protein of a much larger clone, which diverges at residue 11, most likely from a read error; the protein presented here is translated directly from the DNA. The chain is built from TRDV1 and TRDJ1; TRDD3 aligns across 9 bases. The J gene, absent from TCRdb, was called here by matching the DNA to germline. Per the germline V gene, CDR1 is TSWWSYY and CDR2 is QGS. CDR3 size: 20 residues. J was trimmed by 0 bases and V by 4 bases; bases with no gene match: 18. The chain's CDR3 is CALGVPLGGYTLRYTDKLIF. CDR3 sequence (DNA): TGTGCTCTTGGGGTCCCCTTAGGGGGATACACACTGCGATACACCGATAAACTCATCTTT.

This clone was counted only a few times. TCRdb's listed protein matches a much larger clone and diverges from this DNA's translation at residue 11, likely through a read error; the protein shown comes from the DNA. V and J are TRAV38-2/DV8 and TRDJ1; the match to TRDD3 covers 8 bases. The J gene is absent in TCRdb and was assigned here via DNA matching to germline. V trimming: 0 bases; J trimming: 3 bases; junction bases outside the gene matches: 22. From germline, CDR1 is TSESDYY and CDR2 QEAYKQQN. The CDR3 sequence is 21 residues long. This CDR3 reads CAYRSATPPGPGDNFADKLIF. DNA of the CDR3: TGTGCTTATAGGAGCGCGACCCCGCCTGGCCCGGGGGATAACTTCGCCGATAAACTCATCTTT.

This clone occurred many times. It is likely a read error: a sequence one base away is far more abundant. The same CDR3 also results from other DNA sequences found in this sample. The chain carries TRDV2 and TRDJ1; 7 bases agree with TRDD3. Because TCRdb records no J gene, it was assigned here through a match of the DNA to germline. This CDR3 spans 20 amino acids. V dropped 4 bases and J dropped 0; count of bases not matched to a gene: 22. Germline values: CDR1 GEAIGNYY, CDR2 EKD. CDR3 DNA sequence: TGTGCCTGTGATGGAGTGCCCCCCTCTGGGGGGCCCGACTACACCGATAAACTCATCTTT. Protein: CACDGVPPSGGPDYTDKLIF.

This clone was seen a few times. The likely explanation is a read error, given a far larger clone one base away. Other DNA sequences from this sample encode an identical CDR3 as well. The V gene reported is TRDV2; the J gene is uncalled; the D segment call TRDD3 is taken from the table without a DNA check. Germline CDR1 and CDR2: GEAIGNYY and EKD. The CDR3 length is 15 residues. The CDR3 bases are TGTGCCTGTGATTCACTGGGGATGAACACCGATAAACTCATATTT. Translation: CACDSLGMNTDKLIF.